The clone carrying this TCR beta chain came up once. The sample is drawn from a study of T cells in Graves' hyperthyroidism and ophthalmopathy. Study-level information: Peripheral blood was secured at the point of initial diagnosis, before any treatment.

The patients, who ranged from 18 to 65 in age, presented with newly diagnosed hyperthyroidism lasting under 2 months. Reasons for excluding patients were uncontrolled infection, other autoimmune disease, pregnancy or lactation. Fresh peripheral blood, around 9.3 ml, was the source of the PBMCs. It was RNA transcripts that yielded the amplified TCR beta CDR3 regions. Using the HTBI primer set, a first-round RT-PCR was run on the TCR CDR3. Each CDR3 protein gets one entry after TCRdb re-called the multiplex PCR reads with MiXCR. This table holds 750,000 to 950,000 distinct CDR3 sequences, about two fifths found once. This clonotype originated in a young man with Graves' hyperthyroidism. The sequenced sample consisted of blood.

CDR3 residues: CASSLEPGPRNTIYF. As DNA, the CDR3 is TGTGCCAGCAGCTTGGAACCGGGTCCGAGAAACACCATATATTTT. The V call is TRBV5-6, the J call TRBJ1-3; unclear D gene. CDR1 SGHDT and CDR2 YYEEEE come from the germline V gene. V lost 0 bases and J 5 bases, leaving 12 bases between the germline ends. There are 15 residues in the CDR3.